Presented here are 21 T cell receptor beta chains from one specimen sequenced in a study of OX40 agonist ivuxolimab in advanced cancers. This table comes from immunoSEQ multiplex PCR, and its TCRdb copy is limited to in-frame clones, with some not included. The sample includes 55,000 to 80,000 clones, roughly four fifths of them seen just once. Sample: CD4+ or CD8+ T cells sorted from blood, taken in a trial of the OX40 agonist ivuxolimab. Receptors were obtained from an adult with an advanced solid tumor such as melanoma, head and neck, liver or kidney cancer.

This clone was seen once. The chain carries TRBV6-5 and TRBJ2-7, with 7 nucleotides matching TRBD1. The CDR3 is made up of 13 amino acids. V gave up 6 bases and J gave up 2 bases; unmatched junction bases: 4. The V gene's germline CDR1 is MNHEY and CDR2 SVGAGI. CDR3 sequence: CASSSGGPYEQYF. In DNA form, the CDR3 reads TGTGCCAGCAGCTCAGGGGGACCCTACGAGCAGTACTTC.

V gene TRBV6-5 combines with J gene TRBJ1-4; D possibly corresponds to TRBD1 (5 bases). Trimming removed 6 bases at V and 8 bases at J, with 16 bases between. The CDR3 length is 14 residues. Per germline, CDR1 MNHEY and CDR2 SVGAGI. The CDR3 DNA is TGTGCCAGCAGGCCCGGGAGGGGATGGGAAAAACTGTTTTTT. Translation: CASRPGRGWEKLFF.

This clone was seen only a few times. The genes are TRBV7-6 and TRBJ1-6, with 10 bases aligning to TRBD1. The CDR3 totals 15 residues. In germline, CDR1 is SGHVS, CDR2 FNYEAQ. The V and J ends lost 5 bases and 9 bases, in that order; junction bases with no gene match: 7. In DNA form, the CDR3 reads TGTGCCAGCAGCGGGGGACAGGGGATGGGTTCACCCCTCCACTTT. Translation gives CASSGGQGMGSPLHF.

J is TRBJ2-7 and V is TRBV7-9, with TRBD1 matching over 8 bases. V shed 3 bases, J shed 9 bases, and the junction held 10 bases outside the gene matches. Germline CDR1 SEHNR, CDR2 FQNEAQ (reference sequence). This CDR3 is built from 14 residues. The CDR3 protein is CASSLGGQGSGQYF. CDR3 nucleotides: TGTGCCAGCAGCTTGGGCGGACAGGGATCGGGGCAGTACTTC.

This chain connects TRBV4-2 to TRBJ1-5; D is undetermined. V lost 2 bases and J 2 bases, leaving 7 bases between the germline ends. Germline-derived CDR1 and CDR2 are LGHNA and YNFKEQ. The CDR3 loop spans 14 amino acids. CDR3 sequence: CASSQKGGNQPQHF. The CDR3, as DNA: TGTGCCAGCAGCCAAAAAGGAGGCAATCAGCCCCAGCATTTT.

This clone has more than one count but fewer than ten. V usage is TRBV7-9 and J usage is TRBJ2-3, with 10 bases identical to TRBD2. The CDR3 runs to 14 residues. CDR1 and CDR2 (germline): SEHNR, FQNEAQ (reference sequence). V was clipped by 5 bases and J by 3 bases; unmatched bases: 2. The CDR3 loop is CASSQAGGTDTQYF. The CDR3 DNA is TGTGCCAGCAGCCAAGCGGGGGGGACAGATACGCAGTATTTT. Looking up the rest from reference TRBV7-9 and TRBJ2-3 gives the full variable domain: DTGVSQNPRHKITKRGQNVTFRCDPISEHNRLYWYRQTLGQGPEFLTYFQNEAQLEKSRLLSDRFSAERPKGSFSTLEIQRTEQGDSAMYLCASSQAGGTDTQYFGPGTRLTVL.

The V gene is TRBV29-1, the J gene TRBJ2-3; 8 positions match TRBD2. The ends lost 5 bases at V and 2 bases at J; junction bases unmatched: 6. CDR3 size: 14 residues. Germline V CDR1 and CDR2: SQVTM, ANQGSEA. CDR3 sequence: CSVSSGGYTDTQYF. Written as DNA, the CDR3 is TGCAGCGTTTCGAGCGGGGGCTACACAGATACGCAGTATTTT.

This clone was detected once. The chain is built from TRBV5-5 and TRBJ1-2, with D possibly being TRBD1 (5 bases). V lost 3 bases and J lost 2, with 11 bases in between. The germline CDR1 and CDR2 sequences are SGHKS and YYEKEE (reference sequence). The CDR3 sequence is 14 residues long. CDR3 region: CASSSEQENYGYTF. The CDR3 region has the DNA TGTGCCAGCAGCTCCGAACAGGAGAACTATGGCTACACCTTC.

DNA for the CDR3: TGTGCCAGCAGCTACACGTCAACTTACCCCCTGTTTTTT. Protein product: CASSYTSTYPLFF. The chain recombines TRBV5-6 with TRBJ1-4; no definite D call. The germline V and J ends were trimmed by 3 bases and 14 bases, with 17 bases remaining between them. This CDR3 has 13 residues. Germline values: CDR1 SGHDT, CDR2 YYEEEE.

This clone showed up just a few times. V is TRBV27 and J is TRBJ1-6; unclear D gene. The CDR3 loop spans 14 amino acids. Germline CDR1 is MNHEY and CDR2 is SMNVEV (reference sequence). V shed 3 bases and J shed 4 bases, with 7 bases lying between them. The CDR3: CASSFNGYNSPLHF. The CDR3 DNA is TGTGCCAGCAGTTTCAATGGGTATAATTCACCCCTCCACTTT.

The chain couples TRBV20-1 to TRBJ1-1; D gene uncertain. Germline loops: CDR1 DFQATT, CDR2 SNEGSKA (reference sequence). The CDR3 sequence is 11 residues long. The germline V and J ends were trimmed by 2 bases and 8 bases, with 9 bases remaining between them. In DNA form, the CDR3 reads TGCAGTGCTAGATTAGGGCAGGAAGCTTTCTTT. As protein: CSARLGQEAFF.

The chain uses TRBV4-2 and TRBJ2-1, with 16 bases that match TRBD2. CDR1 and CDR2 (germline): LGHNA, YNFKEQ. This CDR3 contains 18 residues. V shed 3 bases and J 6 bases; nucleotides not matched to a gene: 8. CDR3 nucleotide sequence: TGTGCCAGCAGCCAGTCGGGACTAGCGGGGGGGCCTGTCAATGAGCAGTTCTTC. Translating it yields CASSQSGLAGGPVNEQFF.

The chain combines TRBV9 with TRBJ1-4; no definite D call. Germline values: CDR1 SGDLS, CDR2 YYNGEE. V was trimmed by 6 bases and J by 3 bases, leaving 6 bases between them. The length of the CDR3 is 12 residues. The CDR3 nucleotides are TGTGCCAGCAACCAACCTAATGAAAAACTGTTTTTT. Translating gives CASNQPNEKLFF. Using reference TRBV9 and TRBJ1-4 for the parts outside the CDR3, the full variable domain is DSGVTQTPKHLITATGQRVTLRCSPRSGDLSVYWYQQSLDQGLQFLIQYYNGEERAKGNILERFSAQQFPDLHSELNLSSLELGDSALYFCASNQPNEKLFFGSGTQLSVL.

The chain carries TRBV7-2 and TRBJ2-7, with 8 bases that match TRBD1. Looked up from germline, CDR1 is SGHTA and CDR2 is FQGNSA. The length of the CDR3 is 14 residues. V gave up 5 bases and J gave up 0 bases; unmatched junction bases: 3. The CDR3 DNA is TGTGCCAGCAGCCGCAGGGGGCTCTCCTACGAGCAGTACTTC. It yields the protein CASSRRGLSYEQYF. Full variable domain (remainder filled in from reference TRBV7-2 and TRBJ2-7): GAGVSQSPSNKVTEKGKDVELRCDPISGHTALYWYRQSLGQGLEFLIYFQGNSAPDKSGLPSDRFSAERTGGSVSTLTIQRTQQEDSAVYLCASSRRGLSYEQYFGPGTRLTVT.

The J gene is TRBJ1-2, the V gene TRBV19, with a possible D match to TRBD1 (6 bases). The CDR3 sequence is 12 residues long. The germline V and J ends were trimmed by 9 bases and 7 bases, with 15 bases remaining between them. Germline V CDR1 and CDR2: LNHDA, SQIVND (reference sequence). This CDR3 is CARGTLGGGYTF. CDR3 sequence (DNA): TGTGCCAGAGGGACGTTAGGGGGTGGCTACACCTTC. Drawing the rest from reference TRBV19 and TRBJ1-2, the complete variable domain is DGGITQSPKYLFRKEGQNVTLSCEQNLNHDAMYWYRQDPGQGLRLIYYSQIVNDFQKGDIAEGYSVSREKKESFPLTVTSAQKNPTAFYLCARGTLGGGYTFGSGTRLTVV.

Note on this clone: This CDR3 is also generated by other DNA sequences in the sample. The DNA for the CDR3 is TGTGCCAGCAGCCTTGACAACTATGGCTACACCTTC. Amino acids: CASSLDNYGYTF. The chain links TRBV5-4 to TRBJ1-2; D gene ambiguous. The CDR3 extends over 12 amino acids. V shed 4 bases and J shed 2 bases, with 6 bases lying between them. Per germline, CDR1 SGHNT and CDR2 YYREEE (reference sequence).

V and J are TRBV5-6 and TRBJ2-5; weak D call: TRBD2 (6 bases). The germline V gene encodes CDR1 SGHDT and CDR2 YYEEEE. The germline V and J ends were trimmed by 6 bases and 2 bases, with 17 bases remaining between them. The CDR3 length is 15 residues. CDR3 nucleotides: TGTGCCAGCACCAAAAAGGGACTCACTCAAGAGACCCAGTACTTC. It is translated as CASTKKGLTQETQYF.

This clone was detected once. The rearrangement uses TRBV5-1 and TRBJ1-2; no firm D call. V was pared by 2 bases and J by 1 base, with 21 bases between. There are 18 residues in the CDR3. From germline, CDR1 is SGHRS and CDR2 YFSETQ. CDR3 DNA: TGCGCCAGCAGCTTAGAGTCTGGTTCGGCAGCAAATAACTATGGCTACACCTTC. It is translated as CASSLESGSAANNYGYTF.

V and J are TRBV9 and TRBJ2-2; 9 nucleotides agree with TRBD1. CDR1 is SGDLS, CDR2 YYNGEE, per germline. Trimming cost V 4 bases and J 1 base; bases outside gene matches: 5. The length of the CDR3 is 16 residues. CDR3 sequence: CASSPWDRVNTGELFF. The CDR3 DNA sequence: TGTGCCAGCAGCCCCTGGGACAGGGTGAACACCGGGGAGCTGTTTTTT.

The J gene is TRBJ2-4, the V gene TRBV10-1, with a possible D match to TRBD1 (5 bases). Germline V gene sequence: CDR1 WNHNN, CDR2 SYGVQD (reference sequence). V was clipped by 9 bases and J by 0 bases, with 12 bases between them. This CDR3 spans 14 amino acids. The CDR3 region is CARRRTLAKNIQYF. CDR3 bases: TGCGCCAGGCGCCGGACATTAGCCAAAAACATTCAGTACTTC.

The chain combines TRBV28 with TRBJ1-4, with unresolved D. This CDR3 has 15 residues. Trimming stripped 7 bases from V and 0 bases from J, with 12 bases between. Germline V gene lookup returns CDR1 MDHEN and CDR2 SYDVKM. CDR3 region: CASKERPSTNEKLFF. For the CDR3, the DNA is TGTGCCAGCAAGGAGCGCCCTTCAACTAATGAAAAACTGTTTTTT.